This T cell receptor beta chain was observed in a study of regulatory T cells in long-lasting Graves disease. Overall study context: Newly diagnosed Graves' patients had taken antithyroid drugs under 3 months.

Building the TCR beta libraries relied on iRepertoire HTBI primers, and CDR3 regions underwent Arm-PCR. TCRdb reanalysed the multiplex PCR reads using MiXCR and keeps one entry per CDR3 protein. This table holds 400,000 to 500,000 distinct CDR3 sequences, roughly 15% found once. V gave up 4 bases and J gave up 5 bases; unmatched junction bases: 8. The CDR3 has 14 residues. Per germline, CDR1 SGDLS and CDR2 YYNGEE. The time point: newly diagnosed GD, antithyroid drugs for less than 3 months. PBMC-derived RNA was used for the TCR library. A remark on this clonotype: Antigen unknown.

Broader study findings: New patients shared around 980 public clonotypes, and persistent patients shared more, with a few thousand.

These data were also reused for a study on T cells in Graves' hyperthyroidism and ophthalmopathy. That study reports: In making diagnoses, clinical symptoms, serum thyroxine and TRAb, thyroid ultrasound and orbital computed tomography were all used.

The sample here was peripheral blood mononuclear cells (PBMCs), taken at new diagnosis, from a patient treated with antithyroid drugs. The chain joins TRBV9 to TRBJ2-7; TRBD1 aligns across 8 bases. This sequence was found in a woman aged 45-65 years with Graves disease. CDR3 bases: TGTGCCAGCAGCCCTCGACAGGGGCGGCACGAGCAGTACTTC. Translated: CASSPRQGRHEQYF.